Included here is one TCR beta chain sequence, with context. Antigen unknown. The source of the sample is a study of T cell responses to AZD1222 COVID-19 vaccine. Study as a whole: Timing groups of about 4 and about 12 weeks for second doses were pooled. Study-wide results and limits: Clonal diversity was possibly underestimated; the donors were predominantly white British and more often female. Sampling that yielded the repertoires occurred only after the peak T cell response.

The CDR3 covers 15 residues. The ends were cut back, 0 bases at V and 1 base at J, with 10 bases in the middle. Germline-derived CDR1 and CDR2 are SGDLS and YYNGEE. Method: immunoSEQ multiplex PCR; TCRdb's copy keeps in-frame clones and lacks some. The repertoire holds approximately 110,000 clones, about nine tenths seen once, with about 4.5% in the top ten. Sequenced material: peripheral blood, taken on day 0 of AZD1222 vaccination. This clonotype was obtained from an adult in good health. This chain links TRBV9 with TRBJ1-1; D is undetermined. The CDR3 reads CASSVVRQRNTEAFF. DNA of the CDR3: TGTGCCAGCAGCGTAGTGCGGCAACGGAACACTGAAGCTTTCTTT.